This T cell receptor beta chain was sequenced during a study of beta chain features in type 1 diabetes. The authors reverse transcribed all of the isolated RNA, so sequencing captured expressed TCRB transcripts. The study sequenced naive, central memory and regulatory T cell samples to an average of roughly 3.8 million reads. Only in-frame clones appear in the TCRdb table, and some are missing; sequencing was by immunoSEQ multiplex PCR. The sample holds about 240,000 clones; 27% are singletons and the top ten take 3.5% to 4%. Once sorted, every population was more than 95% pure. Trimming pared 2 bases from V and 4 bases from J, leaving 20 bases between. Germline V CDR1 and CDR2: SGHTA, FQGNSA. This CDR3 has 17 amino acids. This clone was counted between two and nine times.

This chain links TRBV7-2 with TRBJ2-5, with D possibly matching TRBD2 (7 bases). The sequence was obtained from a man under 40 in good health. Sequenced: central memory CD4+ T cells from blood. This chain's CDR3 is CASSLNSGPGGGETQYF. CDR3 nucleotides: TGTGCCAGCAGCTTAAATTCCGGTCCGGGGGGCGGAGAGACCCAGTACTTC.